Each of the 17 T cell receptor beta chains below was sequenced from the same sample in a study of spatial heterogeneity in lung cancer. The time point is: blood at routine non-recurrence follow-up after resection. TCRdb ran MiXCR on the 5' RACE reads and lists one entry per CDR3 protein. The table lists about 110,000 distinct CDR3 sequences, 10% to 12% of them singletons. Sequencing was performed on PBMCs, taken at follow-up. Receptors were obtained from a female donor with early-stage non-small cell lung cancer.

This clonotype has a count of ten or more. The chain joins TRBV9 to TRBJ1-5; D is undetermined. The germline CDR1 and CDR2 sequences are SGDLS and YYNGEE. Trimming removed 3 bases from V and 5 bases from J, with 9 bases in between. The CDR3 totals 13 residues. For the CDR3, the DNA is TGTGCCAGCAGCGGTTCTCCGGATCAGCCCCAGCATTTT. Its translation: CASSGSPDQPQHF. Looking up the rest from reference TRBV9 and TRBJ1-5 gives the full variable domain: DSGVTQTPKHLITATGQRVTLRCSPRSGDLSVYWYQQSLDQGLQFLIQYYNGEERAKGNILERFSAQQFPDLHSELNLSSLELGDSALYFCASSGSPDQPQHFGDGTRLSIL.

The table lists this clonotype with a few counts. V usage is TRBV24-1 and J usage is TRBJ2-1, with TRBD2 matching 10 bases. In germline, CDR1 is KGHDR, CDR2 SFDVKD. The junction had 3 bases not matched to a gene; V was cut back by 7 bases and J by 4 bases. The CDR3 length is 14 residues. The CDR3 loop reads CATSLAGVYNEQFF. In DNA, the CDR3 is TGTGCCACCAGCCTAGCGGGGGTTTACAATGAGCAGTTCTTC.

This clonotype was found once. The chain uses TRBV6-1 and TRBJ1-1; 8 positions agree with TRBD1. This CDR3 spans 15 amino acids. Germline V gene sequence: CDR1 MNHNS, CDR2 SASEGT. The V and J ends lost 4 bases and 0 bases, in that order; junction bases with no gene match: 4. CDR3 coding DNA: TGTGCCAGCAGTGCCCAGGGGGCCTTGAACACTGAAGCTTTCTTT. Translation: CASSAQGALNTEAFF.

This clonotype came up many times. The rearrangement uses TRBV18 and TRBJ1-1, with 9 bases fitting TRBD1. Germline assignment: CDR1 KGHSH and CDR2 LQKENI. Trimming cost V 0 bases and J 4 bases; bases outside gene matches: 12. The CDR3 contains 18 residues. In nucleotides, the CDR3 is TGTGCCAGCTCACCACCGATTCTGGGGGGGACAGGGATCACTGAAGCTTTCTTT. Translated, it gives CASSPPILGGTGITEAFF.

The rearrangement joins TRBV6-6 to TRBJ2-7; 7 bases fit TRBD2. The CDR3 sequence is 15 residues long. V gave up 0 bases and J gave up 4 bases; unmatched junction bases: 6. The germline V gene has CDR1 MNHNY and CDR2 SVGAGI (reference sequence). CDR3 nucleotide sequence: TGTGCCAGCAGTTACTCGGCGGGAGAGTGGTACGAGCAGTACGTC. Translation: CASSYSAGEWYEQYV.

V gene TRBV3-1 combines with J gene TRBJ2-3, with D unresolved. V lost 1 base, J lost 2 bases, and 13 bases lay in between. The CDR3 covers 16 residues. The germline CDR1 and CDR2 sequences are LGHDT and YNNKEL (reference sequence). The CDR3 DNA follows: TGTGCCAGCAGCCAAGGTTTGCGACGGTTCACAGATACGCAGTATTTT. It yields the protein CASSQGLRRFTDTQYF.

This clonotype appeared once. The rearrangement uses TRBV28 and TRBJ2-7; D is uncertain. Trimming took off 3 bases at V and 3 bases at J, with 21 bases between the two ends. Germline CDR1 reads MDHEN; CDR2 reads SYDVKM. The CDR3 extends over 17 amino acids. The CDR3 DNA is TGTGCCAGCAGTTTCTTATCAGGCATGAGTACCCTCTACGAGCAGTACTTC. This gives the protein CASSFLSGMSTLYEQYF.

This clonotype was seen many times. The CDR3 DNA reads TGTGCCAGCTCCCGGCAGGAAATCGGAGAGACCCAGTACTTC. It is translated as CASSRQEIGETQYF. The chain is built from TRBV18 and TRBJ2-5, with D unclear. The length of the CDR3 is 14 residues. Germline assignment: CDR1 KGHSH and CDR2 LQKENI. Trimming removed 6 bases from V and 4 bases from J, with 15 bases in between.

This clonotype has a count of ten or more. The genes are TRBV28 and TRBJ1-4, with D unresolved. Germline CDR1 MDHEN, CDR2 SYDVKM. V was clipped by 7 bases and J by 7 bases, with 16 bases between them. The CDR3 has 14 amino acids. As DNA, the CDR3 is TGTGCCAGCACCTTGACAAGCCGTGGTGAAAAACTGTTTTTT. It specifies CASTLTSRGEKLFF.

This clonotype came up a few times. The rearrangement joins TRBV28 to TRBJ1-1, with TRBD1 as a possible D gene (6 bases). The V end was cut by 7 bases, the J end by 4 bases, with 22 bases between. The CDR3 contains 16 residues. Germline V CDR1 and CDR2: MDHEN, SYDVKM. The CDR3 nucleotides are TGTGCCAGCACCACACACGGACGGGGGCGCCGCACTGAAGCTTTCTTT. Translated: CASTTHGRGRRTEAFF.

This clonotype has just a few counts. V and J are TRBV29-1 and TRBJ1-5; D may be TRBD1 (6 bases). The CDR3 is 13 residues long. Germline V gives CDR1 SQVTM, CDR2 ANQGSEA. V was clipped by 5 bases and J by 5 bases, with 13 bases between them. The CDR3 sequence is CSVLDRNDQPQHF. The CDR3 DNA is TGCAGCGTTTTGGACAGAAATGATCAGCCCCAGCATTTT.

The chain has TRBV27 and TRBJ2-1; possibly TRBD2 for D (5 bases). Trimming pared 3 bases from V and 0 bases from J, leaving 12 bases between. Germline V gene data show CDR1 as MNHEY and CDR2 as SMNVEV (reference sequence). This CDR3 is 16 amino acids long. The CDR3 loop is CASSFGWAGSYNEQFF. As DNA, the CDR3 is TGTGCCAGCAGTTTTGGGTGGGCGGGCTCCTACAATGAGCAGTTCTTC.

This clonotype was seen once. The chain employs TRBV12-3 or TRBV12-4 and TRBJ1-2; D call uncertain. V was trimmed by 6 bases and J by 2 bases, leaving 4 bases between them. The CDR3 has 11 amino acids. CDR3: CASRRNYGYTF. DNA of the CDR3: TGTGCCAGCAGACGGAACTATGGCTACACCTTC.

There are a few counts of this clonotype. The chain combines TRBV7-6 with TRBJ2-3; 9 nucleotides agree with TRBD1. Germline CDR1 reads SGHVS; CDR2 reads FNYEAQ. J was trimmed by 6 bases and V by 5 bases; bases with no gene match: 9. The CDR3 covers 15 residues. The CDR3 loop is CASSPRTGARDTQYF. The CDR3 nucleotides read TGTGCCAGCAGCCCGAGGACAGGGGCCCGGGATACGCAGTATTTT.

The chain joins TRBV5-1 to TRBJ2-3; weak D call: TRBD1 (6 bases). CDR3 size: 16 residues. V gave up 7 bases and J gave up 3 bases, with 21 bases separating them. CDR1 SGHRS and CDR2 YFSETQ come from the germline V gene. The CDR3 DNA reads TGCGCCAGCCATCAAACCGGCAGGGGAAGGACAGATACGCAGTATTTT. This gives the protein CASHQTGRGRTDTQYF.

J is TRBJ2-7 and V is TRBV28; D remains unclear. This CDR3 has 12 residues. Germline V lookup: CDR1 MDHEN, CDR2 SYDVKM. Deletions cut 1 base from V and 9 bases from J, with 10 bases between. The CDR3 is CASSLLLAGQYF. The DNA of the CDR3 is TGTGCCAGCAGTTTATTGCTGGCCGGGCAGTACTTC. The complete variable domain, with remaining parts taken from reference TRBV28 and TRBJ2-7, reads DVKVTQSSRYLVKRTGEKVFLECVQDMDHENMFWYRQDPGLGLRLIYFSYDVKMKEKGDIPEGYSVSREKKERFSLILESASTNQTSMYLCASSLLLAGQYFGPGTRLTVT.

The chain is built from TRBV28 and TRBJ2-7; TRBD2 matches at 10 bases. The germline V gene encodes CDR1 MDHEN and CDR2 SYDVKM. V gave up 6 bases and J gave up 1 base; unmatched junction bases: 6. The CDR3 runs to 15 residues. This CDR3 reads CASSSLAGESYEQYV. The CDR3 coding sequence is TGTGCCAGCAGCTCCCTAGCGGGAGAATCCTACGAGCAGTACGTC.